Each of the 15 T cell receptor beta chains below was sequenced from the same sample in a study of T cells in Graves' hyperthyroidism and ophthalmopathy. RNA transcripts served as the template for amplifying TCR beta CDR3 regions. Researchers ran a first-round RT-PCR on the TCR CDR3 using the HTBI primer set. TCRdb re-derived calls from the multiplex PCR reads in MiXCR, one entry per CDR3 protein. In the table there are about 420,000 distinct CDR3 sequences, 15% to 18% of which are singletons. The specimen sequenced was blood. Receptors originate from a woman aged 18-29 years with Graves' hyperthyroidism.

The chain is built from TRBV12-3 or TRBV12-4 and TRBJ2-7; TRBD2 agrees at 8 bases. The CDR3 has 17 amino acids. The V gene end was trimmed by 5 bases and the J gene end by 5 bases; junction bases not matched to a gene: 17. The CDR3 region is CASSQVAGISTAHEQYF. CDR3 in DNA: TGTGCCAGCAGTCAGGTAGCGGGGATTTCAACAGCCCACGAGCAGTACTTC.

This clonotype was detected many times. CDR3 residues: CATGQKNEKLFF. DNA for the CDR3: TGTGCCACGGGACAGAAGAATGAAAAACTGTTTTTT. The chain has TRBV10-3 and TRBJ1-4; TRBD1 agrees at 7 bases. The CDR3 is 12 residues long. Germline CDR1 and CDR2: ENHRY and SYGVKD. J was trimmed by 5 bases and V by 10 bases; bases with no gene match: 4.

The V call is TRBV14, the J call TRBJ2-1; 9 bases fit TRBD2. Germline CDR1 and CDR2: SGHDN and FVKESK. V shed 1 base and J 0 bases; nucleotides not matched to a gene: 7. The CDR3 is 18 amino acids. CDR3 protein: CASSQGLAGFLSYNEQFF. CDR3 DNA sequence: TGTGCCAGCAGCCAAGGCCTAGCGGGATTCCTCTCCTACAATGAGCAGTTCTTC.

The rearrangement uses TRBV7-3 and TRBJ2-7; D remains ambiguous. The CDR3 length is 14 residues. The germline V gene has CDR1 SGHTA and CDR2 FQGTGA. Trimming stripped 5 bases from V and 2 bases from J, with 13 bases between. Here the CDR3 DNA reads TGTGCCAGCAGCATGGGTAGCCCTACCTACGAGCAGTACTTC. It specifies CASSMGSPTYEQYF.

The rearrangement uses TRBV19 and TRBJ1-2; D is perhaps TRBD1 (6 bases). CDR1 and CDR2 from the germline V gene are LNHDA and SQIVND (reference sequence). The CDR3 runs 16 residues. V gave up 6 bases and J gave up 2 bases, with 19 bases separating them. The CDR3 reads CASRTIRDKKNYGYTF. The DNA for the CDR3 is TGTGCCAGTAGGACAATCCGGGACAAGAAAAACTATGGCTACACCTTC.

This clonotype came up many times. Here the CDR3 DNA reads TGTGCCAGCAGCTTGGGCGAGTACGAGCAGTACTTC. It encodes CASSLGEYEQYF. This sequence joins TRBV11-3 and TRBJ2-7, with D unclear. V was cut by 3 bases and J by 4 bases, with 7 bases left in between. The CDR3 has 12 amino acids. CDR1 and CDR2 from the germline V gene are SGHNT and YENEEA. The whole variable domain, remainder taken from reference TRBV11-3 and TRBJ2-7, is EAGVVQSPRYKIIEKKQPVAFWCNPISGHNTLYWYLQNLGQGPELLIRYENEEAVDDSQLPKDRFSAERLKGVDSTLKIQPAELGDSAVYLCASSLGEYEQYFGPGTRLTVT.

A few counts support this clonotype. The V and J genes are TRBV12-3 or TRBV12-4 and TRBJ1-5; D uncertain. This CDR3 comprises 16 residues. The ends were cut back, 6 bases at V and 1 base at J, with 16 bases in the middle. The CDR3 spells CASSPAQKGSNQPQHF. Here the CDR3 DNA reads TGTGCCAGCAGCCCCGCCCAAAAAGGAAGCAATCAGCCCCAGCATTTT.

This clonotype was counted at least ten times. The rearrangement uses TRBV5-8 and TRBJ1-5; 7 bases agree with TRBD1. The CDR3 runs 15 residues. After removal of 4 bases from V and 6 bases from J, the junction contained 10 bases not matched to a gene. The V gene's germline CDR1 is SGHTS and CDR2 YDEGEE. Written as DNA, the CDR3 is TGTGCCAGCAGCACCAGGGGGGTACGGGGTCAGCCCCAGCATTTT. Its protein is CASSTRGVRGQPQHF.

The V gene is TRBV20-1, the J gene TRBJ2-6, with TRBD1 matching 10 bases. The CDR3 covers 18 residues. CDR1 and CDR2 from the germline V gene are DFQATT and SNEGSKA (reference sequence). Losses at the gene ends were 1 base for V and 2 bases for J; bases not matched to a gene: 8. DNA of the CDR3: TGCAGTGCTAGAGCCCCGGGACAGGGGTTTCCTGGGGCCAACGTCCTGACTTTC. Translated, it gives CSARAPGQGFPGANVLTF.

This clonotype was detected ten times or more. CDR3 nucleotide sequence: TGCGCCAGCAGCTTGACTAGCGGGAGTCGTATTAGCTCCTACAATGAGCAGTTCTTC. Translating it yields CASSLTSGSRISSYNEQFF. The chain recombines TRBV5-1 with TRBJ2-1, with 11 bases lining up with TRBD2. Germline lookup yields CDR1 SGHRS and CDR2 YFSETQ. Trimming at V came to 1 base and at J to 0 bases, leaving 9 bases not matched to a gene. The CDR3 sequence is 19 residues long.

This clonotype was recorded at least ten times. The chain has TRBV13 and TRBJ2-7; D is undetermined. CDR1 and CDR2 (germline): PRHDT, FYEKMQ (reference sequence). The CDR3 totals 13 residues. The ends were cut back, 5 bases at V and 1 base at J, with 9 bases in the middle. The CDR3 nucleotides are TGTGCCAGCAGCGCCCCGGGTTCCTACGAGCAGTACTTC. It yields the protein CASSAPGSYEQYF.

The V and J genes are TRBV30 and TRBJ2-4, with 9 positions matching TRBD2. J was trimmed by 11 bases and V by 0 bases; bases with no gene match: 11. The CDR3 length is 15 residues. The germline CDR1 and CDR2 sequences are GTSNPN and SVGIG (reference sequence). The CDR3 protein is CAWSVRSGGLTVQYF. CDR3 nucleotides: TGTGCCTGGAGTGTACGAAGCGGGGGGCTGACGGTTCAGTACTTC.

This clonotype was observed at least ten times. V gene TRBV15 combines with J gene TRBJ1-4, with D uncertain. Trimming took 2 bases from V and 3 from J, leaving 10 bases between them. The germline gives CDR1 LNHNV, CDR2 YYDKDF (reference sequence). The length of the CDR3 is 15 residues. The CDR3 protein is CATSRPDRSNEKLFF. Written as DNA, the CDR3 is TGTGCCACCAGCAGACCGGACCGATCTAATGAAAAACTGTTTTTT. Full variable domain (remainder filled in from reference TRBV15 and TRBJ1-4): DAMVIQNPRYQVTQFGKPVTLSCSQTLNHNVMYWYQQKSSQAPKLLFHYYDKDFNNEADTPDNFQSRRPNTSFCFLDIRSPGLGDTAMYLCATSRPDRSNEKLFFGSGTQLSVL.

This clonotype showed up just a few times. This chain links TRBV5-4 with TRBJ2-3; TRBD1 matches 7 bases. V lost 4 bases, J lost 4 bases, and 6 bases stayed unmatched. CDR3 length equals 14 residues. Germline assignment: CDR1 SGHNT and CDR2 YYREEE (reference sequence). CDR3 DNA: TGTGCCAGCAGCGCAGGGGGAGTTGCAGATACGCAGTATTTT. Translated: CASSAGGVADTQYF. Full variable domain (rest looked up from reference TRBV5-4 and TRBJ2-3): ETGVTQSPTHLIKTRGQQVTLRCSSQSGHNTVSWYQQALGQGPQFIFQYYREEENGRGNFPPRFSGLQFPNYSSELNVNALELDDSALYLCASSAGGVADTQYFGPGTRLTVL.

This clonotype was seen repeatedly, ten times or more. The CDR3 DNA is TGTGCCAGCAGTTTATCGGCAGGCCCCAATCAGCCCCAGCATTTT. Protein product: CASSLSAGPNQPQHF. This chain uses TRBV27 with TRBJ1-5; D unresolved. The length of the CDR3 is 15 residues. Between the trimmed V and J ends, which lost 0 bases and 3 bases, there was a span of 9 bases. Germline CDR1 is MNHEY and CDR2 is SMNVEV (reference sequence).